The rows below give T cell receptor beta chains drawn from one sample of a study of T cells after yellow fever vaccination. TCRdb reprocessed the 5' RACE reads via MiXCR and lists one record per CDR3 protein. The sample lists 550,000 to 750,000 distinct CDR3 sequences, roughly 14% seen once, with 11% to 15% in the top ten. The sample consisted of PBMCs, taken on the day of the yellow fever booster vaccination. These receptors originate from a man under 40 who received the YFV17D yellow fever vaccine. The CDR3 runs from the conserved cysteine through the conserved F or W. The D gene is left open where the match is weak. The size field is filled for only some rows; it gives once, few, many or a size class.

CASNLGGIYEQYF	TGTGCCAGCAACCTGGGGGGGATCTACGAGCAGTACTTC	TRBJ2-7	TRBV12-3/TRBV12-4	TRBD2	few
CASSFGSGDQPQHF	TGTGCCAGCAGTTTCGGATCAGGGGATCAGCCCCAGCATTTT	TRBJ1-5	TRBV12-3/TRBV12-4	NA	many
CASSRLANTEAFF	TGTGCCAGCTCACGACTGGCTAACACTGAAGCTTTCTTT	TRBJ1-1	TRBV18	NA	NA
CASSVDRAETQSF	TGCGCCAGCAGCGTGGACAGGGCAGAGACCCAGTCCTTC	TRBJ2-5	TRBV5-1	TRBD1	once
CASSQDPRSGELFF	TGCGCCAGCAGCCAGGACCCACGTTCCGGGGAGCTGTTTTTT	TRBJ2-2	TRBV4-3	NA	NA
CASSHRGLAGVSKGNTGELFF	TGTGCCAGCAGCCACCGGGGACTAGCGGGAGTATCGAAGGGGAACACCGGGGAGCTGTTTTTT	TRBJ2-2	TRBV7-6	TRBD2	NA
CASSFGASKNIQYF	TGTGCCAGCAGCTTTGGAGCGTCCAAAAACATTCAGTACTTC	TRBJ2-4	TRBV7-2	NA	NA
CASSLWDRNWVTGELFF	TGTGCCAGCAGCTTATGGGATCGAAACTGGGTTACCGGGGAGCTGTTTTTT	TRBJ2-2	TRBV11-1	NA	few
CATSRDSAGGWDTQYF	TGTGCCACCAGCAGAGATAGCGCAGGGGGCTGGGATACGCAGTATTTT	TRBJ2-3	TRBV15	TRBD1	few
CASSFLLAQGPFF	TGTGCCAGCAGCTTCTTGTTAGCGCAGGGGCCGTTCTTC	TRBJ2-1	TRBV7-2	NA	NA
CSARDARTDPRQPQHF	TGCAGTGCTAGAGATGCTCGGACGGACCCTCGTCAGCCCCAGCATTTT	TRBJ1-5	TRBV20-1	NA	NA
CASSLGTSGNLYNEQFF	TGCGCCAGCAGCTTGGGTACTAGCGGGAACCTTTACAATGAGCAGTTCTTC	TRBJ2-1	TRBV5-1	TRBD2	NA
CSAKQGAVRTEAFF	TGCAGTGCAAAACAGGGGGCCGTGCGCACTGAAGCTTTCTTT	TRBJ1-1	TRBV20-1	TRBD1	few
CASSQGSGVYNEQFF	TGTGCCAGCAGCCAGGGGAGCGGGGTTTACAATGAGCAGTTCTTC	TRBJ2-1	TRBV12-3/TRBV12-4	NA	few
CASSYSKGELFF	TGTGCCAGCAGTTACTCGAAAGGGGAGCTGTTTTTT	TRBJ2-2	TRBV6-6	NA	NA
CSARARDLSYEQYF	TGCAGTGCTAGAGCCCGGGACCTCTCCTACGAGCAGTACTTC	TRBJ2-7	TRBV20-1	NA	few
CSVELGGVNTGELFF	TGCAGCGTTGAGCTGGGGGGCGTAAACACCGGGGAGCTGTTTTTT	TRBJ2-2	TRBV29-1	NA	few
CASSLEPGRPEKLFF	TGTGCCAGCAGCTTAGAACCCGGACGCCCCGAAAAACTGTTTTTT	TRBJ1-4	TRBV7-2	NA	NA
CASSKTGTGFFGEQFF	TGCGCCAGCAGCAAGACCGGGACTGGCTTTTTCGGCGAGCAGTTCTTC	TRBJ2-1	TRBV5-1	NA	NA
CASREGQGSEKLFF	TGTGCCAGCAGGGAGGGACAGGGGAGTGAAAAACTGTTTTTT	TRBJ1-4	TRBV7-6	TRBD1	few
CASTKTSGSFTVYNEQFF	TGTGCCAGCACCAAAACTAGCGGGAGCTTTACGGTCTACAATGAGCAGTTCTTC	TRBJ2-1	TRBV21-1	NA	few
CASGESLDVGYTF	TGTGCCAGCGGGGAGTCTTTGGATGTTGGCTACACCTTC	TRBJ1-2	TRBV6-1	NA	NA
CASSLKASGSVYEQYF	TGTGCCAGCAGCCTGAAGGCCAGCGGGAGTGTCTACGAGCAGTACTTC	TRBJ2-7	TRBV5-4	TRBD2	once
CASRFGGGSNEQFF	TGCGCCAGCAGGTTTGGGGGGGGATCCAATGAGCAGTTCTTC	TRBJ2-1	TRBV5-1	TRBD2	NA
CASSVHRDRKFSPLHF	TGTGCCAGCAGCGTTCACCGGGACAGGAAATTTTCACCCCTCCACTTT	TRBJ1-6	TRBV7-8	TRBD1	NA
CAIREGVSEQYF	TGTGCCATCAGGGAGGGAGTAAGCGAGCAGTACTTC	TRBJ2-7	TRBV10-3	NA	many
CASSSSVSSGANVLTF	TGTGCCAGCAGCTCCTCAGTTAGCTCTGGGGCCAACGTCCTGACTTTC	TRBJ2-6	TRBV5-5	NA	few
CSARVRMSAAVEGIQYF	TGCAGTGCTAGAGTCCGCATGTCGGCGGCGGTGGAAGGCATTCAGTACTTC	TRBJ2-4	TRBV20-1	NA	few
CASSLPGKLAEAFF	TGTGCCAGCAGTTTACCTGGAAAACTCGCTGAAGCTTTCTTT	TRBJ1-1	TRBV25-1	NA	few
CASSQEGARTSEQFF	TGCGCCAGCAGCCAAGAAGGGGCACGAACCAGTGAGCAGTTCTTC	TRBJ2-1	TRBV4-3	NA	few
CAWSAQVYTEAFF	TGTGCCTGGAGCGCCCAGGTATACACTGAAGCTTTCTTT	TRBJ1-1	TRBV30	NA	NA
CASSSTGTPVETQYF	TGTGCCAGCAGCTCGACAGGGACCCCCGTGGAGACCCAGTACTTC	TRBJ2-5	TRBV7-8	TRBD1	few
CASSQGVADTQYF	TGCGCCAGCAGCCAAGGCGTGGCAGATACGCAGTATTTT	TRBJ2-3	TRBV4-3	NA	few
CASSLGGLAREQYF	TGCGCCAGCAGCTTGGGTGGACTAGCGCGCGAGCAGTACTTC	TRBJ2-7	TRBV5-1	TRBD2	NA
CASSVAASPSYNEQFF	TGTGCCAGCAGTGTTGCAGCAAGCCCCTCCTACAATGAGCAGTTCTTC	TRBJ2-1	TRBV2	NA	few
CAISEEAGGNIQYF	TGTGCCATCAGTGAAGAGGCAGGGGGCAACATTCAGTACTTC	TRBJ2-4	TRBV10-3	TRBD1	NA
CASSLGGSGRLDEQYF	TGTGCCAGCAGCTTAGGGGGTAGCGGGAGGCTGGACGAGCAGTACTTC	TRBJ2-7	TRBV7-2	TRBD2	NA
CASSRDREGTSEQFF	TGTGCCAGCAGCCGGGACAGGGAAGGAACATCTGAGCAGTTCTTC	TRBJ2-1	TRBV6-1	TRBD1	NA
CASSPARGDSRFF	TGCGCCAGCAGCCCAGCTAGGGGGGACTCCCGGTTCTTC	TRBJ2-1	TRBV5-1	NA	NA
CASSLQRGQGVKGYTF	TGTGCCAGCAGCCTCCAAAGGGGACAGGGGGTGAAGGGCTACACCTTC	TRBJ1-2	TRBV7-2	TRBD1	few
CASGFGETEQYF	TGTGCTAGTGGTTTTGGAGAGACCGAGCAGTACTTC	TRBJ2-7	TRBV12-5	NA	NA
CAWAGLARGSSPLHF	TGTGCCTGGGCAGGTCTCGCCCGGGGCTCTTCACCCCTCCACTTT	TRBJ1-6	TRBV30	NA	NA
CASSQRRGPTSGANVLTF	TGTGCCAGCAGCCAGAGACGAGGGCCAACCTCTGGGGCCAACGTCCTGACTTTC	TRBJ2-6	TRBV3-1	NA	few
CASSSRPPYGYTF	TGTGCCAGCAGCTCCCGTCCCCCCTATGGCTACACCTTC	TRBJ1-2	TRBV7-2	NA	NA
CASSFTGPYNEQFF	TGCGCCAGCAGCTTTACAGGGCCCTACAATGAGCAGTTCTTC	TRBJ2-1	TRBV5-1	NA	NA
CASSLSGVSEQYF	TGTGCCAGCAGTCTATCGGGAGTAAGTGAGCAGTACTTC	TRBJ2-7	TRBV12-3/TRBV12-4	NA	NA
CASSLTSYQETQYF	TGTGCCAGCAGCTTAACGAGTTATCAAGAGACCCAGTACTTC	TRBJ2-5	TRBV7-2	NA	few
CASSPRARNEQYF	TGTGCCAGCAGCCCCCGGGCCCGAAACGAGCAGTACTTC	TRBJ2-7	TRBV12-3/TRBV12-4	NA	few
CASSPGLQNTEAFF	TGTGCCAGCTCACCCGGGCTACAGAACACTGAAGCTTTCTTT	TRBJ1-1	TRBV18	NA	few
CSAMTGGTYEQYF	TGCAGTGCAATGACAGGGGGCACCTACGAGCAGTACTTC	TRBJ2-7	TRBV20-1	TRBD1	few
CAIKGGTLNTGELFF	TGTGCCATCAAGGGGGGGACACTCAACACCGGGGAGCTGTTTTTT	TRBJ2-2	TRBV6-2/TRBV6-3	NA	NA
CASSPRRELETQYF	TGTGCCAGCTCACCGCGACGGGAGCTAGAGACCCAGTACTTC	TRBJ2-5	TRBV18	NA	NA
CASSLSRGTFEQFF	TGTGCCAGCAGTTTATCGCGCGGGACTTTTGAGCAGTTCTTC	TRBJ2-1	TRBV12-3/TRBV12-4	NA	NA
CSAGDRGGTGELFF	TGCAGTGCTGGTGACAGGGGTGGAACCGGGGAGCTGTTTTTT	TRBJ2-2	TRBV20-1	TRBD1	few
CASSPAPGTEAFF	TGTGCCAGCAGCCCAGCCCCGGGCACTGAAGCTTTCTTT	TRBJ1-1	TRBV7-6	NA	few
CSVPDRAGLNIQYF	TGCAGCGTTCCAGACAGGGCAGGTCTTAACATTCAGTACTTC	TRBJ2-4	TRBV29-1	TRBD1	few
CASSGLGQTFYEQYF	TGCGCCAGCAGTGGCTTGGGACAGACCTTCTACGAGCAGTACTTC	TRBJ2-7	TRBV10-2	TRBD1	few
CASSLEGSGYGYTF	TGTGCCAGCAGTTTGGAGGGATCGGGCTATGGCTACACCTTC	TRBJ1-2	TRBV12-3/TRBV12-4	NA	NA
CAWGEGSYEQYF	TGTGCCTGGGGCGAGGGGTCCTACGAGCAGTACTTC	TRBJ2-7	TRBV15	NA	many
CASSQDILALGNEQFF	TGTGCCAGCAGCCAAGATATCCTAGCTTTGGGAAATGAGCAGTTCTTC	TRBJ2-1	TRBV3-1	NA	many